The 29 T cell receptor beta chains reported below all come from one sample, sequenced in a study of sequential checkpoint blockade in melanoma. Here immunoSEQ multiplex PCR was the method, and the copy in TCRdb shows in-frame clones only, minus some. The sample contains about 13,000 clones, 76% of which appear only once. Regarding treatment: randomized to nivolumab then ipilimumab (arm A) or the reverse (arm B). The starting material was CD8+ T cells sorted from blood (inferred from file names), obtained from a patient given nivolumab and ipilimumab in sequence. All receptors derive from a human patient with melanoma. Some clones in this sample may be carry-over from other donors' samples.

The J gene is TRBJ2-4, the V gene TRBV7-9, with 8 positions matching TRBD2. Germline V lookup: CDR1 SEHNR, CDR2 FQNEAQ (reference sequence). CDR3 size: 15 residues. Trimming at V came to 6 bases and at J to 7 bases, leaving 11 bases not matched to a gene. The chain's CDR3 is CASSFLVGGGNIQYF. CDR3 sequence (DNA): TGTGCCAGCAGTTTTTTGGTCGGCGGGGGGAACATTCAGTACTTC.

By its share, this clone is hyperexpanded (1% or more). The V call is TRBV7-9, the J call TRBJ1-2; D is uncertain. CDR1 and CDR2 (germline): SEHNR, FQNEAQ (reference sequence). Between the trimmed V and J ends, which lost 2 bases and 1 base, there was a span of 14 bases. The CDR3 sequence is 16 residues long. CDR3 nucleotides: TGTGCCAGCAGCTTACCTGATACTCCCCTTAACTATGGCTACACCTTC. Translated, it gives CASSLPDTPLNYGYTF.

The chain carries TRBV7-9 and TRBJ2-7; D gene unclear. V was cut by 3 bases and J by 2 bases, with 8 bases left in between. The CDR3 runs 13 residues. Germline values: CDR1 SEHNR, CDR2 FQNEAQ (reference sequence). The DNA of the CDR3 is TGTGCCAGCAGCTTCGCGGCTACCTACGAGCAGTACTTC. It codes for CASSFAATYEQYF.

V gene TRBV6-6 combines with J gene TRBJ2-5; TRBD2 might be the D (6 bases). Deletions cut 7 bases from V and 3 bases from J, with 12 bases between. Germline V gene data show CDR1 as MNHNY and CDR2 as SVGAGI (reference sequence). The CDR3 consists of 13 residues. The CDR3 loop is CASTSGGKETQYF. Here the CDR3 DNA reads TGTGCCAGCACCTCCGGGGGAAAAGAGACCCAGTACTTC.

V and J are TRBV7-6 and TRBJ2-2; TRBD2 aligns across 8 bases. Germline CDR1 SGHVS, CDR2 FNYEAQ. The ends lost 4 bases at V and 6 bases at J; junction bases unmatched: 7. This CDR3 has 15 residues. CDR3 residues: CASSWGLGGPGELFF. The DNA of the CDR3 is TGTGCCAGCAGCTGGGGACTAGGAGGACCCGGGGAGCTGTTTTTT.

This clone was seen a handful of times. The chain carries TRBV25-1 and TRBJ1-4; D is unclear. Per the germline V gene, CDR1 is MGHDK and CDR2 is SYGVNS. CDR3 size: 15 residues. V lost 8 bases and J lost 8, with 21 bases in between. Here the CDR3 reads CASSSEEYLREKLFF. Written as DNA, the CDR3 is TGTGCCAGCTCCAGCGAGGAGTATCTTAGGGAAAAACTGTTTTTT. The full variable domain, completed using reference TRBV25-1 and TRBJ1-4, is EADIYQTPRYLVIGTGKKITLECSQTMGHDKMYWYQQDPGMELHLIHYSYGVNSTEKGDLSSESTVSRIRTEHFPLTLESARPSHTSQYLCASSSEEYLREKLFFGSGTQLSVL.

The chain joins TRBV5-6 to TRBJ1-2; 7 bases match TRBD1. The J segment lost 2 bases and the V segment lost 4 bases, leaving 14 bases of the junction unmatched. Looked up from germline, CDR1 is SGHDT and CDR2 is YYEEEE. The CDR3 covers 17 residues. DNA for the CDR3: TGTGCCAGCAGCCCTGGGCAGGGGGGTAGTTTCAACTATGGCTACACCTTC. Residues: CASSPGQGGSFNYGYTF.

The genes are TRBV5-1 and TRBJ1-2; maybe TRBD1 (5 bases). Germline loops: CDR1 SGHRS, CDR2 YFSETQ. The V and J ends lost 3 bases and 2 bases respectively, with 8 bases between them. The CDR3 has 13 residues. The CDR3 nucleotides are TGCGCCAGCAGCTCGACAGAAAACTATGGCTACACCTTC. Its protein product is CASSSTENYGYTF.

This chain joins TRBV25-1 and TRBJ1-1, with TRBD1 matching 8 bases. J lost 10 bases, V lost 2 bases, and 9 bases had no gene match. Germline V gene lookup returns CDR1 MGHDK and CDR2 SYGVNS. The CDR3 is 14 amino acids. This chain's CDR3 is CASSESQGASSAFF. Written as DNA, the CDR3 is TGTGCCAGCAGTGAAAGTCAGGGGGCCTCCTCAGCTTTCTTT.

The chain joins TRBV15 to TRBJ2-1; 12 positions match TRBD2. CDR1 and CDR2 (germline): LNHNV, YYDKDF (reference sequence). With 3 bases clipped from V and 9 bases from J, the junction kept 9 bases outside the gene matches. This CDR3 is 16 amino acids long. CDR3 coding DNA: TGTGCCACCAGCAGTGATCTAGCGGGGGGGCCTCGTGAGCAGTTCTTC. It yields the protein CATSSDLAGGPREQFF.

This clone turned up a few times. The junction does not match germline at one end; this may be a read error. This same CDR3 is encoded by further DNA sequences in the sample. This CDR3 reads CASSPNRNTEAFF. The CDR3 DNA reads TGCGCCAGCAGCCCTAATAGGAACACTGAAGCTTTCTTT. The chain has TRBV5-3 and TRBJ1-1; no reliable D call. TRBV5-3 is an open reading frame whose function is uncertain. CDR3 length equals 13 residues.

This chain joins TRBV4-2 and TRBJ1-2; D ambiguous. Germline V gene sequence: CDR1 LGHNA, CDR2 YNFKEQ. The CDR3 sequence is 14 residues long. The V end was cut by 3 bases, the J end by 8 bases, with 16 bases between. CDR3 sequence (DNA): TGTGCCAGCAGCCACCTAGAGGATGCACGAGGCTACACCTTC. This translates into CASSHLEDARGYTF.

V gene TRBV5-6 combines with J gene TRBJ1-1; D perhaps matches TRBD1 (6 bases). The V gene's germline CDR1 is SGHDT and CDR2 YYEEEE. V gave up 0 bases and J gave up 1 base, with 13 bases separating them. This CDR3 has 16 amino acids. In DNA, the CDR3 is TGTGCCAGCAGCTTGGCCTGGGAGGGGGGGAACACTGAAGCTTTCTTT. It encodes CASSLAWEGGNTEAFF.

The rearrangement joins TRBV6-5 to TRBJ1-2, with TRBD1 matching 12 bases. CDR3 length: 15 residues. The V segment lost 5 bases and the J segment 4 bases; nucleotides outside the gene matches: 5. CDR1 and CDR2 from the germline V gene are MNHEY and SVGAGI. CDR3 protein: CASSMGTGGLYGYTF. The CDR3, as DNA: TGTGCCAGCAGTATGGGGACAGGGGGCCTCTATGGCTACACCTTC.

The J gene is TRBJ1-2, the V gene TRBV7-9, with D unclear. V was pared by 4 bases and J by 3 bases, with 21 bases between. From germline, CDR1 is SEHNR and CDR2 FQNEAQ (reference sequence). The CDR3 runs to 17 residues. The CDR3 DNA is TGTGCCAGCAGCTCAAGTAGCGGGAAAAGCCTTCACTATGGCTACACCTTC. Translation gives CASSSSSGKSLHYGYTF.

Here the CDR3 DNA reads TGTGCCACCCTGGGGGGGCGGAACACTGAAGCTTTCTTT. The encoded protein is CATLGGRNTEAFF. The chain uses TRBV2 and TRBJ1-1; possibly TRBD1 for D (6 bases). Looked up from germline, CDR1 is SNHLY and CDR2 is FYNNEI. The CDR3 runs 13 residues. V lost 10 bases to trimming and J lost 1 base, with 13 bases between them.

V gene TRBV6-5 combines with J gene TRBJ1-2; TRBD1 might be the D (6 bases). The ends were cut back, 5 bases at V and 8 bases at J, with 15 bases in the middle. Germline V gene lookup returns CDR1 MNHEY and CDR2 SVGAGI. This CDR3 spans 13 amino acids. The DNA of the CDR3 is TGTGCCAGCAGTCCTTGGACAGCAGAGGGCTACACCTTC. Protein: CASSPWTAEGYTF.

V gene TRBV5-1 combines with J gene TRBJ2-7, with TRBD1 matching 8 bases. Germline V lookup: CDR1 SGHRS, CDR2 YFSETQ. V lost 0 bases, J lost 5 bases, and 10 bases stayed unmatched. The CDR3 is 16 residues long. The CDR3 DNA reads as TGCGCCAGCAGCTTGGAGGTTTCAGGGGGCGCGGACGAGCAGTACTTC. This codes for CASSLEVSGGADEQYF.

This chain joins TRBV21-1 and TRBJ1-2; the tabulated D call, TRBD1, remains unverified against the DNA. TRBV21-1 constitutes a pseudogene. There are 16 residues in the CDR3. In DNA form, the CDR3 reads TGTGCCAGCAGCGGCTCCGGACAGGGGGCTCTCGATGGCTACACCTTC. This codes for CASSGSGQGALDGYTF.

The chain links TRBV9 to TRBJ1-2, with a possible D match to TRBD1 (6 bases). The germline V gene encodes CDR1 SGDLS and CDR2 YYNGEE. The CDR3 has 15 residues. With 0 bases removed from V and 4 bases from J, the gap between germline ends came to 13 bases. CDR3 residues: CASSVVPGVLYGYTF. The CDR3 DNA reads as TGTGCCAGCAGCGTAGTCCCAGGGGTCCTCTATGGCTACACCTTC.

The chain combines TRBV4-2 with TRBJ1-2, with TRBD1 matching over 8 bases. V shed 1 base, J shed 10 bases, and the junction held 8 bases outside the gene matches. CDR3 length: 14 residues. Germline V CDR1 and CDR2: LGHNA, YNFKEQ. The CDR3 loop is CASSQAAGGEIYTF. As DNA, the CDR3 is TGTGCCAGCAGCCAAGCGGCAGGGGGCGAGATCTACACCTTC.

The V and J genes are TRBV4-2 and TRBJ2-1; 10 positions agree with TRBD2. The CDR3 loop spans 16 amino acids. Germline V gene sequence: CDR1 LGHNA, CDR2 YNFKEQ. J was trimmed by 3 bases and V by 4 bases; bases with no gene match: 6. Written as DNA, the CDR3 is TGTGCCAGCAGCCCCTCCCCTAGCGGGAGCTACAATGAGCAGTTCTTC. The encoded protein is CASSPSPSGSYNEQFF.

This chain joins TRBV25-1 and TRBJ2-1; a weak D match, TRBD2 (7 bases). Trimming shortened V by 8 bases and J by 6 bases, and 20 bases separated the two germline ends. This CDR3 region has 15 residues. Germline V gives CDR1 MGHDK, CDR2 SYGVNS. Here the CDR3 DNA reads TGTGCCAGCTTGGGGGGGCAGGGCTGGTTCAATGAGCAGTTCTTC. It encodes CASLGGQGWFNEQFF. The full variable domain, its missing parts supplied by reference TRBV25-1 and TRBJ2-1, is EADIYQTPRYLVIGTGKKITLECSQTMGHDKMYWYQQDPGMELHLIHYSYGVNSTEKGDLSSESTVSRIRTEHFPLTLESARPSHTSQYLCASLGGQGWFNEQFFGPGTRLTVL.

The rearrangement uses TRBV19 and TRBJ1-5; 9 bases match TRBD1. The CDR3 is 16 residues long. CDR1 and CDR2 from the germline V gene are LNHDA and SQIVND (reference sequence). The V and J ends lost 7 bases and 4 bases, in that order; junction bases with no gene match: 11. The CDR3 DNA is TGTGCCAGTATTTTGGAACAGGGGGCGAGGAATCAGCCCCAGCATTTT. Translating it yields CASILEQGARNQPQHF. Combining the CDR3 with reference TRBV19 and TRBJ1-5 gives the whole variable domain DGGITQSPKYLFRKEGQNVTLSCEQNLNHDAMYWYRQDPGQGLRLIYYSQIVNDFQKGDIAEGYSVSREKKESFPLTVTSAQKNPTAFYLCASILEQGARNQPQHFGDGTRLSIL.

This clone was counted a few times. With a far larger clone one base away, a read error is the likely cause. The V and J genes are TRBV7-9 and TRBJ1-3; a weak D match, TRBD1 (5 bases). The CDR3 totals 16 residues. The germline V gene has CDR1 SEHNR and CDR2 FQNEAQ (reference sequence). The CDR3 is CASSLRGQGQGNAIYF. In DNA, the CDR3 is TGTGCCAGCAGCTTAAGGGGTCAGGGTCAAGGAAACGCCATATATTTT. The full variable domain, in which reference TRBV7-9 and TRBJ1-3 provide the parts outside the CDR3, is DTGVSQNPRHKITKRGQNVTFRCDPISEHNRLYWYRQTLGQGPEFLTYFQNEAQLEKSRLLSDRFSAERPKGSFSTLEIQRTEQGDSAMYLCASSLRGQGQGNAIYFGEGSWLTVV.

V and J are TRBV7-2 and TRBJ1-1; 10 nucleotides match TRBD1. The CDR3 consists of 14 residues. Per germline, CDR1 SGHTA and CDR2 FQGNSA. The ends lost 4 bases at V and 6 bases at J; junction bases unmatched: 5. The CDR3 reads CASSWTGGSSEAFF. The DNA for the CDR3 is TGTGCCAGCAGCTGGACAGGGGGGAGTTCTGAAGCTTTCTTT.

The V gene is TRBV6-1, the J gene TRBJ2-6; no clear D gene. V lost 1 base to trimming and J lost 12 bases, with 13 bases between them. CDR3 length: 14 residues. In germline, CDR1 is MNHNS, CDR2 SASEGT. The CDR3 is CASSEEAYVGVLTF. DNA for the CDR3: TGTGCCAGCAGTGAAGAAGCGTACGTTGGCGTCCTGACTTTC.

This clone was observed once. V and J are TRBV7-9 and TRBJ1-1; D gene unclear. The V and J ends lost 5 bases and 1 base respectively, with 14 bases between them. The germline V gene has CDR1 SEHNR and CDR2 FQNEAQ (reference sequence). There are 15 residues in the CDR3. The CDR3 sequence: CASSKAYPGNTEAFF. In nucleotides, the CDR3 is TGTGCCAGCAGCAAAGCTTATCCCGGGAACACTGAAGCTTTCTTT. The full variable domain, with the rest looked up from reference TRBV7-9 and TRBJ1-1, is DTGVSQNPRHKITKRGQNVTFRCDPISEHNRLYWYRQTLGQGPEFLTYFQNEAQLEKSRLLSDRFSAERPKGSFSTLEIQRTEQGDSAMYLCASSKAYPGNTEAFFGQGTRLTVV.

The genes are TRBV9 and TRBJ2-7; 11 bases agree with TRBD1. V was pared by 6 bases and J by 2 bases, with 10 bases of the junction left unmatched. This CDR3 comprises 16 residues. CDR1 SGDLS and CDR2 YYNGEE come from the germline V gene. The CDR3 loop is CASTPGDRGITYEQYF. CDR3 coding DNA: TGTGCCAGCACCCCAGGGGACAGGGGGATCACCTACGAGCAGTACTTC.